The rows below give T cell receptor beta chains drawn from one sample of a study of T cells in Graves' hyperthyroidism and ophthalmopathy. A single record per CDR3 protein comes from TCRdb applying MiXCR to the multiplex PCR reads. The table has about 760,000 distinct CDR3 sequences, under 45% seen once. The source material was blood. These receptors were collected from a woman in her forties with Graves' hyperthyroidism. Both conserved end residues are part of each CDR3. Where a row states a size, it is once, few, many or the class of an expanded clone; other rows omit it.

clone_size: NA; v_call: TRBV12-3/TRBV12-4; cdr3_aa: CASSPDRGRVSEKLFF
clone_size: NA; v_call: TRBV25-1; cdr3_aa: CSATPGQGGNQPQHF
clone_size: NA; v_call: TRBV10-3; cdr3_aa: CAIDRGIANTGELFF
clone_size: few; v_call: TRBV14; cdr3_aa: CASTYGRLATEAFF
clone_size: many; v_call: TRBV10-3; cdr3_aa: CAISETGKAEAFF
clone_size: NA; v_call: TRBV20-1; cdr3_aa: CSAKTRDLPFSGNTIYF
clone_size: NA; v_call: TRBV10-3; cdr3_aa: CAISEGRDRDGELFF
clone_size: NA; v_call: TRBV7-2; cdr3_aa: CASSSGGHAYTEAFF
clone_size: NA; v_call: TRBV24-1; cdr3_aa: CATSETGGTDQPQHF
clone_size: NA; v_call: TRBV20-1; cdr3_aa: CSAQTEGGFFTEAFF
clone_size: NA; v_call: TRBV19; cdr3_aa: CASSQVLGGFPGETQYF
clone_size: NA; v_call: TRBV10-2; cdr3_aa: CASNWGVSTGELFF
clone_size: NA; v_call: TRBV7-2; cdr3_aa: CASRPPGAGSGANVLTF